This T cell receptor beta chain was identified in a study of blood T cells in healthy people across ages. Study overall: Template switching caught about one barcoded beta molecule for each two T cells.

For the second PCR, which ran for about 7 to 12 cycles, a sample-barcoded 5' primer and a J-beta primer mix were used. The authors tagged each cDNA molecule using a template-switch adaptor with 12 random nucleotides. TCRdb ran MiXCR on the 5' RACE reads and lists one entry per CDR3 protein. The sample records about 690,000 distinct CDR3 sequences, approximately 40% being singletons. V was clipped by 4 bases and J by 3 bases; unmatched bases: 8. Germline CDR1 is SGDLS and CDR2 is YYNGEE. CDR3 length equals 17 residues. As concerns this clonotype: Its specificity is not known.

Findings and limits, study-wide: Compared with aged donors, long-lived donors showed fewer expanded clones, suggesting selection.

This TCR came from a man older than 75 in good health. The rearrangement uses TRBV9 and TRBJ2-3; 13 bases match TRBD2. Sequenced sample: blood. CDR3 DNA sequence: TGTGCCAGCAGCCTCCGGACTAGCGGGAGTGAGACAGATACGCAGTATTTT. Translation gives CASSLRTSGSETDTQYF.